The source of this T cell receptor beta chain is a study of T cell responses to AZD1222 COVID-19 vaccine. Remarks on this clone: The antigen is not known.

This table comes from immunoSEQ multiplex PCR, and its TCRdb copy is limited to in-frame clones, with some not included. Here the sample spans 100,000 to 150,000 clones, 88% being singletons. Study-wide results and limits: At 160-218 and 743-854, vaccine-associated CD4 TCRs were dominant, and they spanned spike. The donor group comprised mostly white British people and more females; the analysis possibly underestimated clonal diversity. Every sample of the repertoires postdated the peak T cell response.

There are 16 residues in the CDR3. Trimming removed 3 bases from V and 3 bases from J; junction bases left unmatched: 9. Germline V gene sequence: CDR1 MDHEN, CDR2 SYDVKM. This chain connects TRBV28 to TRBJ2-7; 9 positions match TRBD1. The sample here was peripheral blood, taken on day 0 of AZD1222 vaccination. This TCR came from an adult in good health. For the CDR3, the DNA is TGTGCCAGCAGTTTCCCCTTCTACAGGGGGCACTACGAGCAGTACTTC. Amino acid sequence: CASSFPFYRGHYEQYF.